This T cell receptor beta chain comes out of a study of blood T cell repertoires in COVID-19. Study at large: Sites across the United States, Italy and Spain contributed samples from acute and convalescent COVID-19. PBMCs, B-cell-depleted T cells, or T cells provided the cDNA or gDNA that made up the material.

The authors' processing: Cell counts per sample came from amplifying reference gene primers. Clones were read by immunoSEQ multiplex PCR, and TCRdb kept only the in-frame ones, dropping some. V and J calls and clone size are given by that table; D and trimming were obtained from the DNA. The sample includes roughly 190,000 clones, about 88% of them seen just once. Per the germline V gene, CDR1 is SNHLY and CDR2 is FYNNEI. J was trimmed by 3 bases and V by 9 bases; bases with no gene match: 10. The CDR3 is 15 amino acids. The receptor was isolated from a man aged 25-45 years with acute or convalescent COVID-19. This chain uses TRBV2 with TRBJ1-5; 8 nucleotides line up with TRBD1. The sample consisted of peripheral blood. CDR3 nucleotide sequence: TGTGCCAGTAAAACGCCGACAGGGGACAATCAGCCCCAGCATTTT. Encoded protein: CASKTPTGDNQPQHF.